The source of this T cell receptor beta chain is a study of blood T cell repertoires in COVID-19. Measured with immunoSEQ multiplex PCR; TCRdb has only the in-frame clones, and not every one. The sample lists around 300,000 clones, around nine tenths occurring once. Germline assignment: CDR1 SGHNT and CDR2 YYREEE (reference sequence). Trimming left V 0 bases short and J 1 base short, with 11 bases between. This CDR3 region has 17 residues. The chain links TRBV5-4 to TRBJ2-6; D ambiguous. Sequencing used peripheral blood. This clonotype was sampled from a man aged 45-65 years with active or convalescent COVID-19. CDR3 in amino acids: CASSLVPTVSGANVLTF. CDR3 nucleotide sequence: TGTGCCAGCAGCTTGGTTCCGACTGTGTCTGGGGCCAACGTCCTGACTTTC.